This TCR beta chain was recorded in a study of lymphopenia after photon versus proton radiotherapy. Trimming pared 3 bases from V and 2 bases from J, leaving 11 bases between. CDR1 and CDR2 from the germline V gene are KGHSH and LQKENI. The CDR3 sequence is 14 residues long. As to this clone: Antigen: not known.

Study-level points and caveats: Only patients who died were analyzed for survival; proton advantage is unproven. Relative stability marked proton patients; photon patients lost diversity and naive cells.

Repertoires were generated with immunoSEQ multiplex PCR, while TCRdb's copy carries only in-frame clones and drops some. The sample records about 60,000 clones, roughly 84% being singletons. Material: peripheral blood, obtained from a patient treated with proton-based radiotherapy. The chain carries TRBV18 and TRBJ2-7; D ambiguous. The origin of this receptor is a man aged 60 to 75 with pancreatic cancer. CDR3: CASSPLHDAYEQYF. CDR3 sequence (DNA): TGTGCCAGCTCACCCCTACACGATGCCTACGAGCAGTACTTC.